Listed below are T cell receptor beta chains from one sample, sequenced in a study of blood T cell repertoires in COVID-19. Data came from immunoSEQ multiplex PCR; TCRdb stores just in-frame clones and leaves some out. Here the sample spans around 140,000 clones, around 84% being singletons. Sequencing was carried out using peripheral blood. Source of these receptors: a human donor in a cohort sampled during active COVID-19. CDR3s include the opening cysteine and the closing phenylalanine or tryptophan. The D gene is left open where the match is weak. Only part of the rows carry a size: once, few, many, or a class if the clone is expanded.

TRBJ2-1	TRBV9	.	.	TGTGCCAGCAGCCCTGACGCGGCCCCCTACAATGAGCAGTTCTTC	CASSPDAAPYNEQFF
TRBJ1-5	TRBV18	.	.	TGTGCCAGCTCACCTTCGATTTCAGGGAAGGGTCAGCCCCAGCATTTT	CASSPSISGKGQPQHF
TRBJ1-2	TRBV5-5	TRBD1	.	TGTGCCAGCAGCCCCTGGACAGGGGGGCGTTATGGCTACACCTTC	CASSPWTGGRYGYTF
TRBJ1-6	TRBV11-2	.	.	TGTGCCAGCAGCTTATCAACCGGGTCCGGTTTTGAGGCCCTCCACTTT	CASSLSTGSGFEALHF
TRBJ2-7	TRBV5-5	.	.	TGTGCCAGCAGCCCTGGACTGCTACCCTACGAGCAGTACTTC	CASSPGLLPYEQYF
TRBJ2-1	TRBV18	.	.	TGTGCCAGCTCACCCTCAGGGGTAGTGCTAGCCGAGCAGTTCTTC	CASSPSGVVLAEQFF
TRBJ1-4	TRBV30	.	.	TGTGCCTGGAGTAGAACAGGGCTCGGAAGGGAAAAACTGTTTTTT	CAWSRTGLGREKLFF
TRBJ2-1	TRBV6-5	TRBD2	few	TGTGCCAGCAATGGGCTAGCGGGGGGAGACAATGAGCAGTTCTTC	CASNGLAGGDNEQFF
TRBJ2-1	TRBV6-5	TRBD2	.	TGTGCCAGCAGCCTCGAGCGGGACCTCACGAATGAGCAGTTCTTC	CASSLERDLTNEQFF
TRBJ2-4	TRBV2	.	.	TGTGCCAGCAGGGGGCTAGCCAAAAACATTCAGTACTTC	CASRGLAKNIQYF
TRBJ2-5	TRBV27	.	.	TGTGCCAGCAGTCCAGGGACTCCCTGGGAGACCCAGTACTTC	CASSPGTPWETQYF
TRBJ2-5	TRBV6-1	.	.	TGTGCCAGCAGTGAACGAGGACAGCGTCGTCTAGTTCAAGAGACCCAGTACTTC	CASSERGQRRLVQETQYF
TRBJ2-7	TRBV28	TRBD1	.	TGTGCCAGCAGGTCTGCCGGGACAGGGACCACCTACGAGCAGTACTTC	CASRSAGTGTTYEQYF
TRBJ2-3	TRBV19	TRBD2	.	TGTGCCAGTAGTCAAACCAAGTCCAGCGGGAGGACTTCTCAGTATTTT	CASSQTKSSGRTSQYF
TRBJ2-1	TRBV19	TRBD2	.	TGTGCCAGTAGTATAACTAGCGGGGGAGTTTATGAGCAGTTCTTC	CASSITSGGVYEQFF
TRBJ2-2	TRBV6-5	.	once	TGTGCCGGAGGGGGCCACCTTGAGACCGGGGAGCTGTTTTTT	CAGGGHLETGELFF
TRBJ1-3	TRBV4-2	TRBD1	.	TGTGCCAGCAGGGGACAGGGCGCAAACACCATATATTTT	CASRGQGANTIYF
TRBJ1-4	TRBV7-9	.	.	TGTGCCAGCAGCTTGACAGACGGGTTCAATGAAAAACTGTTTTTT	CASSLTDGFNEKLFF
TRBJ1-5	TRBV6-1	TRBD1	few	TGTGCCAGCAGTGAAGGGACAGGGGGCCTCGGGGCCCAGCATTTT	CASSEGTGGLGAQHF
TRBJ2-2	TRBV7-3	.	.	TGTGCCAGCAGCCTAAGACTTTACACCGGGGAGCTGTTTTTT	CASSLRLYTGELFF
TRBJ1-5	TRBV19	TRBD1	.	TGTGCCAGTAGCACCGGGACAGGGGGTAATCGGCCCCAGCATTTT	CASSTGTGGNRPQHF
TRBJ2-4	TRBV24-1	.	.	TGTGCCACCAGTGTACTCCGACAGGCGCCCCTAGCCAAAAACATTCAGTACTTC	CATSVLRQAPLAKNIQYF
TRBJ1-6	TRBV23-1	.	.	TGCGCCAGCAGGGTCGACAAACACAGTTCACCCCTCCACTTT	CASRVDKHSSPLHF
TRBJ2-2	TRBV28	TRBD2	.	TGTGCCAGCAGTTTATATAGCGGGGGCGGGACCGGGGAGCTGTTTTTT	CASSLYSGGGTGELFF
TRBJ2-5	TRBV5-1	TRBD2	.	TGCGCCAGCGCCACGCAGGCGGGAGCCGAGACCCAGTACTTC	CASATQAGAETQYF
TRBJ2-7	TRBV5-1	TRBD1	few	TGCGCCAGCAGCCTCGGACAGGGGGGCGAGCAGTACTTC	CASSLGQGGEQYF
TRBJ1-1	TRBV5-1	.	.	TGCGCCAGCAATCCGTCCTTGGGCACGAACACTGAAGCTTTCTTT	CASNPSLGTNTEAFF
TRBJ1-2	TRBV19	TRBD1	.	TGTGCCAGTAAGCCGGGACAGCTCTATAACTATGGCTACACCTTC	CASKPGQLYNYGYTF
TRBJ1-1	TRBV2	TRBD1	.	TGTGCCAGCAGTGGGGGGACAGAACGAGAAGCTTTCTTT	CASSGGTEREAFF